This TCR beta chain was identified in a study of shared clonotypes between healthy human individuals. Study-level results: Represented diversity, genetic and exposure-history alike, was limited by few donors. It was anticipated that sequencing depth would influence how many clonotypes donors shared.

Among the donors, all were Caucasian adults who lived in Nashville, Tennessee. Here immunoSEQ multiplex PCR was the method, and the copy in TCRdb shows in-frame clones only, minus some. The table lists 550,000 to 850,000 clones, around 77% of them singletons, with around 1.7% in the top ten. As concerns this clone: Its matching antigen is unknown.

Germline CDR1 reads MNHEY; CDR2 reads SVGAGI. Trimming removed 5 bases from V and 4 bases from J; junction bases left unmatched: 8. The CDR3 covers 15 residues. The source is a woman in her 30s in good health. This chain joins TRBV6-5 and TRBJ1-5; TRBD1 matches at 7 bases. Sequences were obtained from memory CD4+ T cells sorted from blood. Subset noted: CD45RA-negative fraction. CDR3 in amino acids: CASSPDRGLNQPQHF. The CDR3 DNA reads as TGTGCCAGCAGTCCAGATAGGGGGCTTAATCAGCCCCAGCATTTT.